Below are 18 T cell receptor beta chains sequenced from a single sample in a study of T cell responses to AZD1222 COVID-19 vaccine. Only in-frame clones appear in the TCRdb table, and some are missing; sequencing was by immunoSEQ multiplex PCR. Of about 110,000 clones in the sample, around 90% were seen once. Material: peripheral blood, obtained 28 days after the second AZD1222 dose. These receptor sequences come from an adult who received the AZD1222 COVID-19 vaccine.

Turning to this clone: Compared with germline, one end of the junction differs, possibly owing to a read error. The V gene is TRBV7-2, the J gene TRBJ2-2; 8 bases match TRBD2. CDR3 size: 16 residues. CDR1 and CDR2 (germline): SGHTA, FQGNSA. The CDR3 sequence: CASSPLGGGNAGELFF. CDR3 bases: TGTGCCAGCAGCCCCCTCGGCGGGGGGAACGCCGGGGAGCTGTTTTTT.

This rearrangement joins TRBV19 to TRBJ1-3, with D tentatively TRBD1 (5 bases). The V end was cut by 8 bases, the J end by 1 base, with 18 bases between. The CDR3 sequence is 16 residues long. From germline, CDR1 is LNHDA and CDR2 SQIVND (reference sequence). The chain's CDR3 is CASSAFQGLSGNTIYF. CDR3 nucleotides: TGTGCCAGTTCCGCTTTTCAGGGCTTATCTGGAAACACCATATATTTT.

The chain links TRBV5-4 to TRBJ2-1; no firm D call. V was shortened by 0 bases and J by 4 bases, with 11 bases between the two germline ends. Per the germline V gene, CDR1 is SGHNT and CDR2 is YYREEE (reference sequence). The CDR3 has 15 residues. The CDR3 is CASSLGPGQYNEQFF. CDR3 nucleotide sequence: TGTGCCAGCAGCTTGGGGCCAGGCCAATACAATGAGCAGTTCTTC.

The rearrangement joins TRBV6-4 to TRBJ2-1; the match to TRBD2 covers 14 bases. The ends lost 6 bases at V and 9 bases at J; junction bases unmatched: 7. Looked up from germline, CDR1 is MRHNA and CDR2 is SNTAGT. The CDR3 covers 15 residues. This CDR3 reads CASSTGTSGGGEQFF. In DNA form, the CDR3 reads TGTGCCAGCAGCACCGGGACTAGCGGGGGTGGTGAGCAGTTCTTC.

This clone occurred once. This chain connects TRBV5-5 to TRBJ2-7; D unclear. V was shortened by 1 base and J by 5 bases, with 4 bases between the two germline ends. The germline CDR1 and CDR2 sequences are SGHKS and YYEKEE (reference sequence). The CDR3 extends over 11 amino acids. This CDR3 reads CASSLFHEQYF. As DNA, the CDR3 is TGTGCCAGCAGCTTGTTCCACGAGCAGTACTTC.

The rearrangement links TRBV18 to TRBJ1-1, with 8 bases lining up with TRBD1. The germline V gene has CDR1 KGHSH and CDR2 LQKENI. V gave up 0 bases and J gave up 4 bases; unmatched junction bases: 7. The CDR3 is made up of 16 amino acids. CDR3 nucleotides: TGTGCCAGCTCACCACCCTACGGACAGGGAGTCACTGAAGCTTTCTTT. Its translation is CASSPPYGQGVTEAFF.

V and J are TRBV7-6 and TRBJ1-4; D is ambiguous. The CDR3 totals 14 residues. CDR1 is SGHVS and CDR2 is FNYEAQ in the germline V gene. V lost 5 bases, J lost 2 bases, and 9 bases lay in between. Here the CDR3 DNA reads TGTGCCAGCAGCGCAGGAGCGACTAATGAAAAACTGTTTTTT. Translated: CASSAGATNEKLFF.

The chain has TRBV5-1 and TRBJ2-2; D perhaps matches TRBD1 (6 bases). The CDR3 is 14 residues long. CDR1 SGHRS and CDR2 YFSETQ come from the germline V gene. The germline V and J ends were trimmed by 4 bases and 3 bases, with 10 bases remaining between them. CDR3 loop: CASSTDSHTGELFF. The CDR3, as DNA: TGCGCCAGCAGCACGGACAGCCACACCGGGGAGCTGTTTTTT.

The rearrangement joins TRBV3-1 (or the pseudogene TRBV3-2) to TRBJ1-2; D gene ambiguous. Trimming took 0 bases from V and 4 from J, leaving 12 bases between them. Germline V lookup: CDR1 LGHDT, CDR2 YNNKEL (reference sequence). The CDR3 is made up of 15 amino acids. The CDR3 region is CASSQDPGGFYGYTF. CDR3 sequence (DNA): TGTGCCAGCAGCCAAGATCCCGGCGGATTCTATGGCTACACCTTC.

The chain uses TRBV5-8 and TRBJ2-3; 10 nucleotides align to TRBD2. This CDR3 comprises 15 residues. Germline lookup yields CDR1 SGHTS and CDR2 YDEGEE. Trimming at V came to 1 base and at J to 5 bases, leaving 4 bases not matched to a gene. As DNA, the CDR3 is TGTGCCAGCAGCTTGTGGCTAGCGGGGGAAGATACGCAGTATTTT. It yields the protein CASSLWLAGEDTQYF.

V and J are TRBV29-1 and TRBJ2-7, with D unclear. Deletions cut 5 bases from V and 0 bases from J, with 11 bases between. CDR3 length: 13 residues. Germline values: CDR1 SQVTM, CDR2 ANQGSEA. CDR3 nucleotide sequence: TGCAGCGTTCAGGACCTTAGCTCCTACGAGCAGTACTTC. It specifies CSVQDLSSYEQYF.

The rearrangement uses TRBV7-2 and TRBJ2-2, with 8 bases fitting TRBD2. The CDR3 spans 15 residues. V trimming: 6 bases; J trimming: 4 bases; junction bases outside the gene matches: 7. Germline CDR1 reads SGHTA; CDR2 reads FQGNSA. CDR3 bases: TGTGCCAGCAGATACCTAGCGGGCCTCACCGGGGAGCTGTTTTTT. It is translated as CASRYLAGLTGELFF.

This clone has more than one count but fewer than ten. The V gene is TRBV6-2 or TRBV6-3, the J gene TRBJ2-5, with 7 bases lining up with TRBD2. The CDR3 spans 17 residues. Germline V gene sequence: CDR1 MNHEY, CDR2 SVGEGT. The junction had 12 bases not matched to a gene; V was cut back by 4 bases and J by 1 base. CDR3 in DNA: TGTGCCAGCAGTTCCCGTTTCCCGGGGACTACCCAAGAGACCCAGTACTTC. Translated, it gives CASSSRFPGTTQETQYF.

V usage is TRBV18 and J usage is TRBJ1-3; 11 bases line up with TRBD1. Germline CDR1 is KGHSH and CDR2 is LQKENI. V lost 5 bases, J lost 2 bases, and 5 bases stayed unmatched. The CDR3 consists of 16 residues. The CDR3 here is CASSSLGQGAGNTIYF. The CDR3 nucleotides read TGTGCCAGCTCATCGTTGGGACAGGGGGCTGGAAACACCATATATTTT.

This clone showed up just a few times. The CDR3 is CASSLNLNTEAFF. As DNA, the CDR3 is TGTGCCAGCAGTTTAAACCTGAACACTGAAGCTTTCTTT. The chain carries TRBV12-3 or TRBV12-4 and TRBJ1-1; D is unclear. CDR3 size: 13 residues. Between the trimmed V and J ends, which lost 2 bases and 0 bases, there was a span of 4 bases.

The rearrangement uses TRBV19 and TRBJ2-1; 9 nucleotides agree with TRBD2. Germline loops: CDR1 LNHDA, CDR2 SQIVND (reference sequence). With V trimmed by 5 bases and J by 3 bases, 5 bases remained unmatched. The CDR3 runs to 15 residues. The CDR3 loop is CASSLAGAGYNEQFF. The CDR3 DNA is TGTGCCAGTAGTTTAGCGGGGGCTGGCTACAATGAGCAGTTCTTC.

The chain uses TRBV28 and TRBJ1-5; perhaps TRBD1 as D (5 bases). The CDR3 is 17 residues long. V was cut by 8 bases and J by 6 bases, with 26 bases left in between. Germline lookup yields CDR1 MDHEN and CDR2 SYDVKM. CDR3 amino acids: CASRIEKGSDGGQPQHF. Written as DNA, the CDR3 is TGTGCCAGCCGGATCGAAAAGGGGAGCGACGGAGGTCAGCCCCAGCATTTT.

CDR3: CSARSRTEAFF. DNA of the CDR3: TGCAGTGCTAGATCGCGGACTGAAGCTTTCTTT. The chain links TRBV20-1 to TRBJ1-1; D not certain. This CDR3 is 11 amino acids long. Germline-derived CDR1 and CDR2 are DFQATT and SNEGSKA (reference sequence). With 2 bases removed from V and 5 bases from J, the gap between germline ends came to 6 bases.